These 16 T cell receptor beta chains originate from one sample sequenced in a study of blood T cell repertoires in COVID-19. Generated by immunoSEQ multiplex PCR, the TCRdb table keeps only in-frame clones and is missing some. The profile shows roughly 76,000 clones, roughly 84% of them singletons. The sample was peripheral blood. The receptors here all came from a woman older than 75 with active or convalescent COVID-19.

The chain is built from TRBV6-5 and TRBJ1-1; D might be TRBD1 (5 bases). Germline CDR1 is MNHEY and CDR2 is SVGAGI. With 3 bases removed from V and 1 base from J, the gap between germline ends came to 9 bases. This CDR3 is built from 14 residues. DNA for the CDR3: TGTGCCAGCAGTTATGCAGGGAAGAACACTGAAGCTTTCTTT. This codes for CASSYAGKNTEAFF.

This clone was found once. V and J are TRBV18 and TRBJ2-7; the match to TRBD1 covers 7 bases. After removal of 6 bases from V and 6 bases from J, the junction contained 20 bases not matched to a gene. Germline V lookup: CDR1 KGHSH, CDR2 LQKENI. The length of the CDR3 is 17 residues. The DNA of the CDR3 is TGTGCCAGCTCCCTTACAGGGGCCAACCCAAACTTAGGCGAGCAGTACTTC. This gives the protein CASSLTGANPNLGEQYF.

This chain joins TRBV9 and TRBJ1-2, with D possibly being TRBD1 (6 bases). The CDR3 runs 14 residues. Trimming stripped 2 bases from V and 1 base from J, with 9 bases between. The V gene's germline CDR1 is SGDLS and CDR2 YYNGEE. The CDR3 sequence: CASSVSDSNYGYTF. CDR3 in DNA: TGTGCCAGCAGCGTGTCGGACAGTAACTATGGCTACACCTTC.

This clone is a singleton in its sample. The V gene is TRBV6-5, the J gene TRBJ2-3, with D hard to call. This CDR3 spans 14 amino acids. V lost 11 bases and J 5 bases, leaving 20 bases between the germline ends. Germline CDR1 reads MNHEY; CDR2 reads SVGAGI. The chain's CDR3 is CASSPPSDVDTQYF. The CDR3 nucleotides read TGTGCCTCCAGCCCCCCTAGTGATGTAGATACGCAGTATTTT.

The chain carries TRBV19 and TRBJ2-3; D is unresolved. This CDR3 is 13 amino acids long. V lost 3 bases and J lost 4, with 8 bases in between. Germline V gene sequence: CDR1 LNHDA, CDR2 SQIVND (reference sequence). CDR3 in DNA: TGTGCCAGTAGTATCGGAGAGTCAGATACGCAGTATTTT. It translates to CASSIGESDTQYF. Supplemented by reference TRBV19 and TRBJ2-3, the full variable domain reads DGGITQSPKYLFRKEGQNVTLSCEQNLNHDAMYWYRQDPGQGLRLIYYSQIVNDFQKGDIAEGYSVSREKKESFPLTVTSAQKNPTAFYLCASSIGESDTQYFGPGTRLTVL.

V is TRBV5-6 and J is TRBJ2-3, with TRBD2 as a possible D gene (5 bases). The CDR3 covers 19 residues. Per the germline V gene, CDR1 is SGHDT and CDR2 is YYEEEE. The V end was cut by 1 base, the J end by 3 bases, with 24 bases between. CDR3 in DNA: TGTGCCAGCAGCTTGCCCCCTCGGGGTGAGGGTAGGTTGACAGATACGCAGTATTTT. Protein sequence: CASSLPPRGEGRLTDTQYF.

J is TRBJ2-1 and V is TRBV10-3; 10 nucleotides match TRBD2. V was clipped by 4 bases and J by 6 bases; unmatched bases: 6. Per germline, CDR1 ENHRY and CDR2 SYGVKD. This CDR3 region has 15 residues. CDR3 sequence (DNA): TGTGCCATCAGTGGGCAAGCGGGGGGGCTCAATGAGCAGTTCTTC. It is translated as CAISGQAGGLNEQFF.

The rearrangement uses TRBV30 and TRBJ1-2; 10 bases agree with TRBD1. CDR1 and CDR2 from the germline V gene are GTSNPN and SVGIG (reference sequence). The CDR3 spans 14 residues. V was pared by 4 bases and J by 4 bases, with 6 bases of the junction left unmatched. The CDR3 coding sequence is TGTGCCTGGAAAGACAGGGGGCAGGGCTATGGCTACACCTTC. This encodes CAWKDRGQGYGYTF.

The gene calls are TRBV5-4 and TRBJ1-5; tentatively, D is TRBD1 (5 bases). V lost 7 bases, J lost 11 bases, and 22 bases lay in between. Germline V gives CDR1 SGHNT, CDR2 YYREEE (reference sequence). This CDR3 has 14 residues. The chain's CDR3 is CASSREGGLGAQHF. The DNA for the CDR3 is TGTGCCAGCTCCAGGGAGGGTGGGTTAGGGGCCCAGCATTTT.

The chain combines TRBV4-3 with TRBJ1-1; perhaps TRBD1 as D (5 bases). CDR1 LGHNA and CDR2 YSLEER come from the germline V gene. Trimming took 1 base from V and 0 from J, leaving 6 bases between them. CDR3 length equals 14 residues. The CDR3 coding sequence is TGCGCCAGCAGCCAAGGACAGATGAACACTGAAGCTTTCTTT. Encoded protein: CASSQGQMNTEAFF.

The gene calls are TRBV29-1 and TRBJ2-7; possibly TRBD2 for D (5 bases). Germline V gene lookup returns CDR1 SQVTM and CDR2 ANQGSEA. V was trimmed by 3 bases and J by 7 bases, leaving 13 bases between them. The CDR3 is made up of 12 amino acids. CDR3 bases: TGCAGCGTTGATACGAGGACGGGGGAGCAGTACTTC. Protein: CSVDTRTGEQYF.

In its sample, this clone was seen a few times. The rearrangement links TRBV5-4 to TRBJ2-7, with D perhaps TRBD2 (6 bases). CDR3 size: 15 residues. The germline V and J ends were trimmed by 0 bases and 3 bases, with 13 bases remaining between them. The germline CDR1 and CDR2 sequences are SGHNT and YYREEE (reference sequence). CDR3 nucleotide sequence: TGTGCCAGCAGCTTGGCGATGGGGCGGGGCTACGAGCAGTACTTC. It translates to CASSLAMGRGYEQYF.

This chain joins TRBV30 and TRBJ1-2; D uncertain. V was cut by 1 base and J by 8 bases, with 11 bases left in between. Germline V gene data show CDR1 as GTSNPN and CDR2 as SVGIG (reference sequence). The CDR3 is 12 residues long. CDR3 region: CAWSASLTGYTF. DNA for the CDR3: TGTGCCTGGAGTGCCAGTTTAACCGGCTACACCTTC.

The chain employs TRBV7-2 and TRBJ2-7; 8 bases are shared with TRBD1. The CDR3 has 15 residues. The V gene end was trimmed by 6 bases and the J gene end by 0 bases; junction bases not matched to a gene: 7. Germline V gene sequence: CDR1 SGHTA, CDR2 FQGNSA. The CDR3 DNA reads as TGTGCCAGCAGTCCGGGACAGGTCTCCTCCTACGAGCAGTACTTC. This gives the protein CASSPGQVSSYEQYF.

The rearrangement joins TRBV23-1 to TRBJ1-5; 9 bases map to TRBD1. TRBV23-1 counts as an open reading frame of uncertain function. This CDR3 is built from 19 residues. V shed 7 bases, J shed 6 bases, and the junction held 22 bases outside the gene matches. The CDR3 DNA follows: TGCGCCAGCACCCAAACCTGTGGGACAGGGTTAGTTACAATTCAGCCCCAGCATTTT. Protein sequence: CASTQTCGTGLVTIQPQHF.

This chain links TRBV11-1 with TRBJ1-5; 8 bases align to TRBD1. J was trimmed by 7 bases and V by 5 bases; bases with no gene match: 7. Germline CDR1 is SGHAT and CDR2 is FQDESV (reference sequence). The CDR3 loop spans 14 amino acids. The CDR3 nucleotides read TGTGCCAGCAGCCCCCAGGGGGCAAACCAGCCCCAGCATTTT. Encoded protein: CASSPQGANQPQHF.